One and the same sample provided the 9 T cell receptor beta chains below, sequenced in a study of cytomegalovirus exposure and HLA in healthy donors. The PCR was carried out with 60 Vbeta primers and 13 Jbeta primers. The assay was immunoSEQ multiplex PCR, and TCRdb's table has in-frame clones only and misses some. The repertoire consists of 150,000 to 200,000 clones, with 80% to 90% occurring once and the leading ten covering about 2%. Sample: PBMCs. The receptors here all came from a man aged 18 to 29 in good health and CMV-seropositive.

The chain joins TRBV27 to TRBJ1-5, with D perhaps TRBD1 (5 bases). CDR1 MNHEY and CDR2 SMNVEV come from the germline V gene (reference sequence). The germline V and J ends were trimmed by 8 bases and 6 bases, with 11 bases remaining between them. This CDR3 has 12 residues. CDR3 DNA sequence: TGTGCCAGCGGAACCAGGGCTCAGCCCCAGCATTTT. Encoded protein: CASGTRAQPQHF.

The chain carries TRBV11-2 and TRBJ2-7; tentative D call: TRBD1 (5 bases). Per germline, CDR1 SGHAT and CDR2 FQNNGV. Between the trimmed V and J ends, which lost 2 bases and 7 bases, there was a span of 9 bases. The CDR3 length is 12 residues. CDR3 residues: CASSLRGLEQYF. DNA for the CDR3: TGTGCCAGCAGCTTAAGGGGTCTGGAGCAGTACTTC.

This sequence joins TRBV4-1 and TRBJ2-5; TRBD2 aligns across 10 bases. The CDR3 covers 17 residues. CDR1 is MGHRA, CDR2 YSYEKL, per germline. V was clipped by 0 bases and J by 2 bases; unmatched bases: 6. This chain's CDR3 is CASSQDPSGGAQETQYF. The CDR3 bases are TGCGCCAGCAGCCAAGACCCTAGCGGGGGAGCACAAGAGACCCAGTACTTC.

The CDR3 region has the DNA TGTGCCAGCTCATGGTCGGGACAGGGAGTCCCCGGGGAGCTGTTTTTT. The encoded protein is CASSWSGQGVPGELFF. The chain carries TRBV18 and TRBJ2-2; 9 bases line up with TRBD1. The ends lost 5 bases at V and 6 bases at J; junction bases unmatched: 10. The CDR3 loop spans 16 amino acids. Germline CDR1 KGHSH, CDR2 LQKENI.

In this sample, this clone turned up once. Written as DNA, the CDR3 is TGTGCCAGCAGTCCCGGGGACAGGGTGGGATCACCCCTCCACTTT. It is translated as CASSPGDRVGSPLHF. This chain joins TRBV27 and TRBJ1-6, with TRBD1 identical over 9 bases. The germline gives CDR1 MNHEY, CDR2 SMNVEV (reference sequence). With 5 bases clipped from V and 10 bases from J, the junction kept 9 bases outside the gene matches. This CDR3 has 15 amino acids.

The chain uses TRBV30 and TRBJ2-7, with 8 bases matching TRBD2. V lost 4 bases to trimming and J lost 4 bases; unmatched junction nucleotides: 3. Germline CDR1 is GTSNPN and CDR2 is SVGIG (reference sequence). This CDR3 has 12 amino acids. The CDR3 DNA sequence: TGTGCCTGGACTACGGGAGGGTACGAGCAGTACTTC. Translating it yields CAWTTGGYEQYF. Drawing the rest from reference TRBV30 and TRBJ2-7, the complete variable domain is SQTIHQWPATLVQPVGSPLSLECTVEGTSNPNLYWYRQAAGRGLQLLFYSVGIGQISSEVPQNLSASRPQDRQFILSSKKLLLSDSGFYLCAWTTGGYEQYFGPGTRLTVT.

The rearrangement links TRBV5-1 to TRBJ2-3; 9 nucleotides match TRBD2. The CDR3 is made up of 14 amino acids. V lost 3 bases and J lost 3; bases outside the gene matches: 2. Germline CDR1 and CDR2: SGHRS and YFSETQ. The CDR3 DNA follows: TGCGCCAGCAGCTCTAGCGGGGATACAGATACGCAGTATTTT. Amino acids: CASSSSGDTDTQYF.

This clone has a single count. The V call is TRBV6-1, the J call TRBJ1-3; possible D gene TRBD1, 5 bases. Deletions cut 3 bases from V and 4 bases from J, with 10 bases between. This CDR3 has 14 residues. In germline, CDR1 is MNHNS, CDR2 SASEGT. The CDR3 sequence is CASSEAGFGNTIYF. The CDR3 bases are TGTGCCAGCAGTGAGGCAGGGTTCGGAAACACCATATATTTT.

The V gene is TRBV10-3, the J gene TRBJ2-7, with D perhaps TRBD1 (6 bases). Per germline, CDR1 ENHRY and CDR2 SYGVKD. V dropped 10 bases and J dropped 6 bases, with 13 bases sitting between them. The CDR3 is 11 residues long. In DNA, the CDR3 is TGTGCCACGCAACAGGGACGCGAGCAGTACTTC. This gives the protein CATQQGREQYF.